The clone carrying this T cell receptor (beta chain) was detected ten times or more. Antigen specificity is unknown. The data were obtained in a study of regulatory T cells in long-lasting Graves disease. Noted time point: newly diagnosed GD, antithyroid drugs for less than 3 months. Construction of the TCR library relied on RNA isolated from PBMCs. Study-wide findings and caveats: Persistent disease preferred TRBV28, TRBJ1-2 and TRBJ2-5. Thyroid tissue was not studied; only peripheral blood was.

This CDR3 region has 16 residues. Germline CDR1 reads ENHRY; CDR2 reads SYGVKD. Trimming took off 0 bases at V and 12 bases at J, with 22 bases between the two ends. Construction of TCR beta libraries relied on iRepertoire HTBI primers and on Arm-PCR targeting CDR3 regions. A single record per CDR3 protein comes from TCRdb applying MiXCR to the multiplex PCR reads. The sample holds about 540,000 distinct CDR3 sequences, approximately 13% seen once. The same sample was also studied in work on T cells in Graves' hyperthyroidism and ophthalmopathy.

This sequence was found in a man aged 25 to 40 with Graves disease. The sample in question was peripheral blood mononuclear cells (PBMCs), obtained at new diagnosis, from a patient treated with antithyroid drugs. The chain couples TRBV10-3 to TRBJ2-3; D may match TRBD1 or TRBD2 (5 bases each). CDR3 sequence (DNA): TGTGCCATCAGTGAGTCGGGACGGTCGAACACAGCGGTACAGTATTTT. Residues: CAISESGRSNTAVQYF.